This T cell receptor beta chain was found in a study of B cell selection in AIRE deficiency. General observations from the study: TCRbeta-only data showed roughly two fifths of shared healthy Treg sequences in healthy Tconv. Shared Treg sequences were biased toward short CDR3s with few non-templated nucleotide insertions.

The CDR3 totals 14 residues. V shed 5 bases and J shed 9 bases, with 19 bases lying between them. The germline gives CDR1 WSHSY, CDR2 SAAADI. In the authors' methods: Pooled conventional T cells gave approximately 100,000 patient and 13.4x10^4 donor TCRbeta sequences. Only in-frame clones appear in the TCRdb table, and some are missing; sequencing was by immunoSEQ multiplex PCR. V and J calls and clone size are copied from that table; D and trimming were computed from the DNA. Of under 30,000 clones detected, around 97% appear once; the ten largest clones hold 0.15% to 0.2%. CD4+CD127+ cells were sorted as the conventional CD4 T cells. Comments on this clone: The antigen remains unidentified.

The source is a human donor with AIRE deficiency. This chain joins TRBV10-2 and TRBJ2-5; possible D gene TRBD1, 5 bases. Sequencing was done on a sample of conventional CD4+ T cells sorted from PBMCs. The CDR3 region has the DNA TGCGCCAGCAGTCCCGACAGTGGGGCGGCGGCCCAGTACTTC. Its protein product is CASSPDSGAAAQYF.